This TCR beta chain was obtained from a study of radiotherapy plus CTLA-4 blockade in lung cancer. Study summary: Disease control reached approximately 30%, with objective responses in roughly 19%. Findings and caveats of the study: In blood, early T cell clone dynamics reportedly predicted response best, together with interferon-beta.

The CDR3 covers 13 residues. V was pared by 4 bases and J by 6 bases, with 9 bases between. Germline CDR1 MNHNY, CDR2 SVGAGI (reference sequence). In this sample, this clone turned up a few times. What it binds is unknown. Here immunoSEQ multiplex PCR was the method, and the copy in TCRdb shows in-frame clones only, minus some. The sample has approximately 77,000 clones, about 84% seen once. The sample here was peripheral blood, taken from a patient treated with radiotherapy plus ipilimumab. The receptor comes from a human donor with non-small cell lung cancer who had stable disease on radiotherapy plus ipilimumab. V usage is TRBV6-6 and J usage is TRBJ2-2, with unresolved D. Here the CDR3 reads CASSSLLAGELFF. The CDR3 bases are TGTGCCAGCAGTTCCCTCCTCGCCGGGGAGCTGTTTTTT.